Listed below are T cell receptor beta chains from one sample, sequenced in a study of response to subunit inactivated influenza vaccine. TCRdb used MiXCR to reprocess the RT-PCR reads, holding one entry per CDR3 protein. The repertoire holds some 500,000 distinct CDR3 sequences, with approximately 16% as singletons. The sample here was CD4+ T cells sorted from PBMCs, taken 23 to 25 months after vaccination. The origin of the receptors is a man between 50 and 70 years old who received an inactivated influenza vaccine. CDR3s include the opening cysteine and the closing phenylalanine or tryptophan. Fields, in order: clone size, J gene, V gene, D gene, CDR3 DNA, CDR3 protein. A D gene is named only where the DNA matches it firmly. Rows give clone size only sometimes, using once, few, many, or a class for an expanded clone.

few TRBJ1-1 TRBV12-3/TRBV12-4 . TGTGCCAGCAGTTTAGGGGGCTCGTCAAACACTGAAGCTTTCTTT CASSLGGSSNTEAFF
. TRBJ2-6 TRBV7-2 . TGTGCCAGCAGCTTAGTGGCAGCTGGGGCCAACGTCCTGACTTTC CASSLVAAGANVLTF
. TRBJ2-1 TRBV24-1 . TGTGCCACCAGTGACTATTCGACCCCCGACGGAGACTCCTACAATGAGCAGTTCTTC CATSDYSTPDGDSYNEQFF
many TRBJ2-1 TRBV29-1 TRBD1 TGCAGCGTTGAGAAACAGGGGGTCAACCCCTACAATGAGCAGTTCTTC CSVEKQGVNPYNEQFF
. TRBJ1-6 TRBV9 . TGTGCCAGCAGCGTAGGGTCCGTGGGGGCCTACTCCTATAATTCACCCCTCCACTTT CASSVGSVGAYSYNSPLHF
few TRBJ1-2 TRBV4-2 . TGTGCCAGCAGCCAAGAAGGGACGGGGTTTTATGGCTACACCTTC CASSQEGTGFYGYTF
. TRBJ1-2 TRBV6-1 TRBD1 TGTGCCAGCAGTGACGGGACAGGGAGAGGCTACACCTTC CASSDGTGRGYTF
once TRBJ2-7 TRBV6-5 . TGTGCCAGCAGTTACCTTCCGGGGTCCTACGAGCAGTACTTC CASSYLPGSYEQYF
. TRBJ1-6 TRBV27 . TGTGCCAGCAGTTGGGCACCGAGCTCCTATAATTCACCCCTCCACTTT CASSWAPSSYNSPLHF
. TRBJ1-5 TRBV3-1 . TGTGCCAGCAGCCAAGATCATGGACTAGATCAGCCCCAGCATTTT CASSQDHGLDQPQHF
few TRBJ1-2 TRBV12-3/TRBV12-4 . TGTGCCAGCAGTTTAGCGGACAGATACGGCTACACCTTC CASSLADRYGYTF
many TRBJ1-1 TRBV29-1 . TGCAGCGCCTTGACACCGAACACTGAAGCTTTCTTT CSALTPNTEAFF
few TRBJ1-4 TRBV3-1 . TGTGCCAGCAGCCAATCTGCGACAGGTTCAAAACTGTTTTTT CASSQSATGSKLFF
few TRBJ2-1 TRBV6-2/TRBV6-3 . TGTGCCAGCAGACGACCGGGACTTACTAAGCAGTTCTTC CASRRPGLTKQFF
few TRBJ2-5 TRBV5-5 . TGTGCCAGCAGCTTGCTGGGGGCAGGGTACCAAGAGACCCAGTACTTC CASSLLGAGYQETQYF
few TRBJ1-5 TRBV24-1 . TGTGCCACCAGTGAGGCAAGTCAGCCCCAGCATTTT CATSEASQPQHF
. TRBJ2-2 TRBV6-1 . TGTGCCAGCAAGACGACGGTGCGGGGGGAGCTGTTTTTT CASKTTVRGELFF
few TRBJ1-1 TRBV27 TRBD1 TGTGCCAGCAGGACGGACAGGGCCACTGAAGCTTTCTTT CASRTDRATEAFF
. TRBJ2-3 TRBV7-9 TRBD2 TGTGCCAGCAGCTTAATAGCTAGCGGGAGACCAGATACGCAGTATTTT CASSLIASGRPDTQYF
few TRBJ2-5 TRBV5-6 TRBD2 TGTGCCAGCAGCTTCATCGGGGGGGAAGAGACCCAGTACTTC CASSFIGGEETQYF
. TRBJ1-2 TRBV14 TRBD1 TGTGCCAGCAGCCAAGATTACAGGGGGCTAAACTATGGCTACACCTTC CASSQDYRGLNYGYTF
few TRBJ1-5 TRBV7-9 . TGTGCCAGCAGTGGGAGGGAACAGCCCCAGCATTTT CASSGREQPQHF